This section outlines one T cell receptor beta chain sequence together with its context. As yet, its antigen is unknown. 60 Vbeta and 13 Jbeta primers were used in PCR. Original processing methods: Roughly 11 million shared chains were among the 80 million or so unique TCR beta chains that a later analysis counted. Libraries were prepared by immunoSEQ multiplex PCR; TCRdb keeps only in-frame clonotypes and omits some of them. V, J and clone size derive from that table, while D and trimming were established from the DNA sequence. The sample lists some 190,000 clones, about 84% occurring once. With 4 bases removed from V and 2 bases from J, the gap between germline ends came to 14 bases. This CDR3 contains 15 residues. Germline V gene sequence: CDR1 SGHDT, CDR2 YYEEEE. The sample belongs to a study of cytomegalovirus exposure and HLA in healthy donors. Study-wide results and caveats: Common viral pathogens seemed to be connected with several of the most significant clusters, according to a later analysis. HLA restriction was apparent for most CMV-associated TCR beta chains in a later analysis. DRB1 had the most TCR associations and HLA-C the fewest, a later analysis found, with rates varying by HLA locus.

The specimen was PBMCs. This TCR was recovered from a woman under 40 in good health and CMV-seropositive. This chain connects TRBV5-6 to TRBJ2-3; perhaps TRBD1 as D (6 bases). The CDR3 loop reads CASSPQGLFTDTQYF. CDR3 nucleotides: TGTGCCAGCAGCCCACAGGGTCTGTTCACAGATACGCAGTATTTT.